The 21 T cell receptor beta chains below come from one sample, sequenced in a study of CD8+CD57+ T cells in acquired aplastic anemia. The study profiled TCR beta VDJ and CDR3 using genomic DNA as template. A single record per CDR3 protein comes from TCRdb applying MiXCR to the reads. This sample has 120,000 or so distinct CDR3 sequences, with approximately 40% found just once. Patients selected for sequencing had displayed CD8+CD57+ cell expansion by flow cytometry. The sample consisted of sorted CD4+, CD8+, or CD8+CD57+ T cells (not recorded which) from PBMCs. The source is a human donor with aplastic anemia.

Note on this clonotype: The junction departs from germline at one end; a sequencing error may be responsible. The chain recombines TRBV11-1 with TRBJ1-2; TRBD1 aligns across 7 bases. CDR1 and CDR2 (germline): SGHAT, FQDESV (reference sequence). The CDR3 loop spans 16 amino acids. The CDR3 here is CAGSSSGTDYPYGYTF. Here the CDR3 DNA reads TGTGCCGGCAGCTCATCCGGGACAGACTATCCTTATGGCTACACCTTC.

This clonotype was detected many times. The V and J genes are TRBV11-2 and TRBJ2-2; no clear D. With 6 bases removed from V and 7 bases from J, the gap between germline ends came to 12 bases. Germline V lookup: CDR1 SGHAT, CDR2 FQNNGV. The CDR3 sequence is 13 residues long. The CDR3 nucleotides read TGTGCCAGCAGTCCCGACCCCAGCGGGGAGCTGTTTTTT. This sequence encodes CASSPDPSGELFF.

This clonotype was seen repeatedly, ten times or more. The chain employs TRBV3-1 and TRBJ2-7, with D possibly matching TRBD1 (6 bases). V was pared by 1 base and J by 0 bases, with 10 bases between. The V gene's germline CDR1 is LGHDT and CDR2 YNNKEL (reference sequence). This CDR3 has 15 residues. This chain's CDR3 is CASSQGQDSSYEQYF. CDR3 DNA: TGTGCCAGCAGCCAAGGTCAGGACAGCTCCTACGAGCAGTACTTC.

This clonotype was counted at least ten times. This chain uses TRBV4-3 with TRBJ2-3, with D tentatively TRBD1 or TRBD2 (5 bases each). The CDR3 has 15 residues. The ends were cut back, 3 bases at V and 3 bases at J, with 13 bases in the middle. Looked up from germline, CDR1 is LGHNA and CDR2 is YSLEER. The CDR3 loop reads CASSQGVGLTDTQYF. In DNA, the CDR3 is TGCGCCAGCAGCCAGGGGGTCGGTTTGACAGATACGCAGTATTTT.

This clonotype was seen at least ten times. J is TRBJ1-5 and V is TRBV19; no clear D gene. The CDR3 is 15 residues long. Germline loops: CDR1 LNHDA, CDR2 SQIVND (reference sequence). The germline V and J ends were trimmed by 3 bases and 2 bases, with 11 bases remaining between them. This CDR3 is CASSINSQGNQPQHF. The CDR3 nucleotides are TGTGCCAGTAGTATTAACTCCCAAGGCAATCAGCCCCAGCATTTT.

V is TRBV20-1 and J is TRBJ1-5; the D gene is possibly TRBD1 (5 bases). V lost 5 bases and J lost 1, with 18 bases in between. This CDR3 spans 16 amino acids. The germline V gene encodes CDR1 DFQATT and CDR2 SNEGSKA (reference sequence). The CDR3 loop is CSAYQGGGSSNQPQHF. CDR3 nucleotides: TGCAGTGCTTATCAGGGTGGGGGTTCAAGCAATCAGCCCCAGCATTTT.

On this clonotype: Sequence at one end of the junction differs from germline and may be a read error. The genes are TRBV10-3 and TRBJ2-2; the D gene is possibly TRBD2 (6 bases). This CDR3 is 16 amino acids long. From germline, CDR1 is ENHRY and CDR2 SYGVKD. CDR3 DNA sequence: TGTGACATCAGCCAGTCAACGGGAGTATCCACCGGGGAGCTGTTTTTT. Protein: CDISQSTGVSTGELFF.

In the case of this clonotype: One end of the junction varies from germline; a read error may be responsible. The V call is TRBV15, the J call TRBJ1-2; perhaps TRBD1 as D (6 bases). CDR1 and CDR2 (germline): LNHNV, YYDKDF (reference sequence). CDR3 size: 13 residues. CDR3 amino acids: CATSTGGGRGSGF. The CDR3, as DNA: TGTGCCACCAGTACAGGAGGGGGGCGGGGGTCTGGCTTC.

V and J are TRBV25-1 and TRBJ2-3; D call uncertain. CDR3 size: 16 residues. CDR1 is MGHDK, CDR2 SYGVNS, per germline. V was shortened by 3 bases and J by 3 bases, with 16 bases between the two germline ends. CDR3 protein: CASSETHEAGTDTQYF. CDR3 in DNA: TGTGCCAGCAGTGAGACACATGAGGCCGGTACAGATACGCAGTATTTT.

This clonotype was picked up many times. This chain links TRBV3-1 with TRBJ1-1, with 8 bases that match TRBD1. This CDR3 contains 14 residues. The J segment lost 8 bases and the V segment lost 1 base, leaving 6 bases of the junction unmatched. Germline CDR1 LGHDT, CDR2 YNNKEL (reference sequence). The CDR3 DNA reads as TGTGCCAGCAGCCAAGTTGGTCAGGGGGCAGAAGCTTTCTTT. Translation: CASSQVGQGAEAFF.

This clonotype was picked up a small number of times. The chain carries TRBV5-4 and TRBJ2-1; the D is unclear. V shed 3 bases and J shed 0 bases, with 13 bases lying between them. Per germline, CDR1 SGHNT and CDR2 YYREEE (reference sequence). The CDR3 spans 16 residues. CDR3 amino acids: CASSSQRGPSYNEQFF. In DNA form, the CDR3 reads TGTGCCAGCAGCTCGCAACGCGGTCCCTCCTACAATGAGCAGTTCTTC.

This clonotype was detected ten times or more. The V gene is TRBV3-1, the J gene TRBJ2-7, with 15 bases matching TRBD2. The J segment lost 4 bases and the V segment lost 3 bases, leaving 1 base of the junction unmatched. Germline loops: CDR1 LGHDT, CDR2 YNNKEL (reference sequence). The CDR3 extends over 15 amino acids. The CDR3 loop is CASSQGTSGGYEQYV. The DNA of the CDR3 is TGTGCCAGCAGCCAGGGGACTAGCGGGGGGTACGAGCAGTACGTC.

The sample holds many counts of this clonotype. The rearrangement links TRBV5-1 to TRBJ2-5; D possibly corresponds to TRBD2 (5 bases). V was cut by 2 bases and J by 4 bases, with 15 bases left in between. The germline CDR1 and CDR2 sequences are SGHRS and YFSETQ. This CDR3 has 15 amino acids. The CDR3 protein is CASSFAGMSGETQYF. Written as DNA, the CDR3 is TGCGCCAGCAGCTTTGCCGGGATGAGCGGAGAGACCCAGTACTTC.

This clonotype was recorded at least ten times. This chain connects TRBV7-8 to TRBJ1-2, with D uncertain. Germline V gives CDR1 SGHVS, CDR2 FQNEAQ. This CDR3 region has 13 residues. With 5 bases removed from V and 3 bases from J, the gap between germline ends came to 10 bases. CDR3 sequence (DNA): TGTGCCAGCAGCCCCCGACAAGACTATGGCTACACCTTC. Translated, it gives CASSPRQDYGYTF. Variable domain in full (rest from reference TRBV7-8 and TRBJ1-2): GAGVSQSPRYKVAKRGQDVALRCDPISGHVSLFWYQQALGQGPEFLTYFQNEAQLDKSGLPSDRFFAERPEGSVSTLKIQRTQQEDSAVYLCASSPRQDYGYTFGSGTRLTVV.

The rearrangement links TRBV6-1 to TRBJ2-3; tentative D call: TRBD1 (5 bases). Trimming took 2 bases from V and 3 from J, leaving 18 bases between them. This CDR3 has 17 amino acids. From germline, CDR1 is MNHNS and CDR2 SASEGT. CDR3 coding DNA: TGTGCCAGCAGTGAACGAATCAGGGATGGTCGGACAGATACGCAGTATTTT. Translation gives CASSERIRDGRTDTQYF.

This clonotype has a count of ten or more. In nucleotides, the CDR3 is TGTGCCAGCAGTCACCTTAAGGGAGGTGGCACTGAAGCTTTCTTT. It encodes CASSHLKGGGTEAFF. J is TRBJ1-1 and V is TRBV7-2; no clear D. Trimming pared 6 bases from V and 4 bases from J, leaving 18 bases between. This CDR3 has 15 amino acids. Per the germline V gene, CDR1 is SGHTA and CDR2 is FQGNSA.

In this sample, this clonotype turned up a few times. Since a much larger clone is just one base distant, this may be a read error. This sequence joins TRBV19 and TRBJ2-1; D might be TRBD1 (6 bases). The length of the CDR3 is 17 residues. V gave up 7 bases and J gave up 6 bases, with 25 bases separating them. Germline V gene sequence: CDR1 LNHDA, CDR2 SQIVND (reference sequence). The CDR3 nucleotides are TGTGCCAGTAATCAAGCACAGGGAATTTTAGGAGGCAATGAGCAGTTCTTC. This codes for CASNQAQGILGGNEQFF.

This clonotype appeared a single time. A much larger clone is a single base away; this may be a read error. The CDR3 is CASTRRGEETQYF. CDR3 nucleotide sequence: TGTGCCAGCACCAGGCGGGGGGAAGAGACCCAGTACTTC. This sequence joins TRBV6-1 and TRBJ2-5; 8 positions match TRBD2. CDR1 MNHNS and CDR2 SASEGT come from the germline V gene. The CDR3 length is 13 residues. The trim removed 7 bases at V and 3 bases at J, leaving 4 bases unmatched.

With respect to this clonotype: This sequence may be a read error, since a much larger clone differs from it by one base. The gene calls are TRBV11-2 and TRBJ2-7; TRBD1 is a possible D gene (7 bases). Germline lookup yields CDR1 SGHAT and CDR2 FQNNGV. The CDR3 sequence is 16 residues long. V gave up 6 bases and J gave up 2 bases, with 20 bases separating them. The CDR3 loop is CASSPGGGGTTYEQYF. The CDR3 nucleotides are TGTGCCAGCAGTCCAGGGGGTGGCGGGACCACCTACGAGCAGTACTTC.

The table lists this clonotype with many counts. The chain links TRBV2 to TRBJ2-2; D is ambiguous. There are 12 residues in the CDR3. Germline values: CDR1 SNHLY, CDR2 FYNNEI. The ends were cut back, 4 bases at V and 4 bases at J, with 4 bases in the middle. The DNA for the CDR3 is TGTGCCAGCAGTGTACCCACCGGGGAGCTGTTTTTT. Translating it yields CASSVPTGELFF.

Worth noting for this clonotype: At one boundary the junction diverges from the germline segment, which might be a read error. The gene calls are TRBV12-3 or TRBV12-4 and TRBJ1-1, with D perhaps matching TRBD1 (5 bases). The CDR3 spans 13 residues. CDR3 sequence (DNA): TGTGCCAGCAGTTTACTCAGGGCCACTAAAGCTTTCTTT. It specifies CASSLLRATKAFF.